What follows is one T cell receptor (beta chain) and its context. Its specificity is not known. The V gene's germline CDR1 is MNHNY and CDR2 SVGAGI (reference sequence). This CDR3 region has 14 residues. The ends were cut back, 0 bases at V and 5 bases at J, with 8 bases in the middle. Alopecia areata patients gave lesional scalp punch biopsies and peripheral blood samples. Both CD4+ and CD8+ T cells were separated by sorting PBMCs. After isolation, RNA underwent reverse transcription to generate cDNA as the sequencing template. TCRdb's copy holds only in-frame clones and misses some; the assay was immunoSEQ multiplex PCR. The sample lists approximately 99,000 clones; under 65% were seen once. This specimen belongs to a study of CD8+ T cells in alopecia areata. Study-wide results and caveats: More clonal than normal scalp was lesional scalp, particularly alopecia totalis/universalis. Mice gave a clearer picture of TCR sharing than patients did, possibly for HLA-related reasons.

The chain employs TRBV6-6 and TRBJ1-5; D is unresolved. The sequenced sample consisted of NKG2D-low CD8+ T cells sorted from blood. The sequence derives from a human donor with alopecia areata. CDR3 in amino acids: CASSYSLSDQPQHF. CDR3 DNA: TGTGCCAGCAGTTACTCCCTTTCGGATCAGCCCCAGCATTTT.